This T cell receptor (beta chain) was sequenced for a study of T cell clones after liver transplantation. Whole-study context: TCRbeta sequencing after a pre-transplant mixed lymphocyte reaction identified graft-donor-reactive clones, later tracked in post-transplant blood. Samples came pre-transplant, pre-randomization before withdrawal, and post-randomization after withdrawal ended. Three of eight recipients were HCV-positive; others had non-autoimmune, non-viral indications.

Per the germline V gene, CDR1 is LGHNA and CDR2 is YSLEER. The V gene lost 1 base and the J gene lost 10 bases, with 23 bases spanning the gap. The CDR3 runs to 17 residues. CD3+CD4+ and CD3+CD8+ cells were FACS-sorted from thawed unstimulated PBMCs. Data came from immunoSEQ multiplex PCR; TCRdb stores just in-frame clones and leaves some out. Among over 14,000 clones listed, around 90% were seen once. The origin of this receptor is a human donor who received a liver transplant. The chain carries TRBV4-3 and TRBJ2-1; a weak D match, TRBD2 (5 bases). Specimen: CD8+ T cells from blood, collected before liver transplant. The CDR3 nucleotides read TGCGCCAGCAGCCAAGCTTCTAGGTTTGTAGCGCCGGGGGAGCAGTTCTTC. Its translation: CASSQASRFVAPGEQFF.